The 20 T cell receptor beta chains reported below all come from one sample, sequenced in a study of Graves' ophthalmopathy and Graves' hyperthyroidism. Amplified TCR beta CDR3 regions were obtained using RNA transcripts as template. The first round was an RT-PCR with HTBI primers, and the second round was a multiplex PCR. TCRdb independently ran MiXCR on the multiplex PCR reads; one entry per CDR3 protein. This table holds some 390,000 distinct CDR3 sequences, around 16% found once. Material: peripheral blood. The receptors were sampled from a woman aged 18-35 years with Graves' ophthalmopathy.

In this sample, this clonotype turned up many times. V and J are TRBV20-1 and TRBJ2-5; 10 bases align to TRBD2. The junction had 6 bases not matched to a gene; V was cut back by 3 bases and J by 2 bases. CDR3 length: 15 residues. Germline V gene sequence: CDR1 DFQATT, CDR2 SNEGSKA (reference sequence). The CDR3 bases are TGCAGTGCTAGCCCACGGACTAGCGGTCAAGAGACCCAGTACTTC. Its translation: CSASPRTSGQETQYF.

Ten or more counts support this clonotype. This CDR3 reads CASSQDHLGVAKNIQYF. As DNA, the CDR3 is TGCGCCAGCAGCCAAGATCACCTAGGGGTAGCCAAAAACATTCAGTACTTC. The chain links TRBV4-3 to TRBJ2-4, with D maybe TRBD1 (5 bases). Per germline, CDR1 LGHNA and CDR2 YSLEER. With 0 bases removed from V and 0 bases from J, the gap between germline ends came to 12 bases. CDR3 length: 17 amino acids.

This clonotype was seen at least ten times. The DNA is omitted, as the CDR3 cannot be located on it reliably, and the CDR3 follows TCRdb's listing. This chain joins TRBV28 and TRBJ1-5; the table assigns TRBD1, which was not confirmed against the DNA. Germline assignment: CDR1 MDHEN and CDR2 SYDVKM. With termini counted, the CDR3 has 16 amino acids. The CDR3 region is CASSFEVGLGNQPRHF.

This clonotype was counted ten times or more. The chain joins TRBV12-3 or TRBV12-4 to TRBJ2-5, with TRBD1 matching over 8 bases. CDR3 length: 17 residues. With 6 bases clipped from V and 0 bases from J, the junction kept 12 bases outside the gene matches. The CDR3 spells CASRRGMDRVHQETQYF. DNA of the CDR3: TGTGCCAGCAGGCGAGGGATGGACAGGGTACACCAAGAGACCCAGTACTTC.

The sample holds many counts of this clonotype. V is TRBV12-3 or TRBV12-4 and J is TRBJ1-5; no firm D call. Between the trimmed V and J ends, which lost 1 base and 6 bases, there was a span of 10 bases. The CDR3 covers 14 residues. CDR3 region: CASSLGVKGQPQHF. CDR3 DNA sequence: TGTGCCAGCAGTTTAGGCGTTAAAGGTCAGCCCCAGCATTTT.

This clonotype has a count of ten or more. V is TRBV27 and J is TRBJ1-2; the match to TRBD1 covers 8 bases. The ends lost 5 bases at V and 7 bases at J; junction bases unmatched: 9. Germline values: CDR1 MNHEY, CDR2 SMNVEV (reference sequence). The CDR3 runs to 14 residues. In DNA form, the CDR3 reads TGTGCCAGCAGTCCGCCGACAGGGGCTGGTGGCTACACCTTC. As protein: CASSPPTGAGGYTF.

At least ten counts were recorded for this clonotype. V gene TRBV13 combines with J gene TRBJ1-6, with 7 bases matching TRBD1. The V gene's germline CDR1 is PRHDT and CDR2 FYEKMQ (reference sequence). CDR3 length: 14 amino acids. With V trimmed by 7 bases and J by 4 bases, 4 bases remained unmatched. CDR3: CASTLGQYNSPLHF. CDR3 in DNA: TGTGCCAGCACCCTGGGACAGTATAATTCACCCCTCCACTTT.

The chain combines TRBV29-1 with TRBJ2-3; D call uncertain. The ends were cut back, 4 bases at V and 2 bases at J, with 10 bases in the middle. The germline gives CDR1 SQVTM, CDR2 ANQGSEA. The CDR3 has 13 residues. CDR3 nucleotides: TGCAGCGTTGTGGGCAGGAACACAGATACGCAGTATTTT. This encodes CSVVGRNTDTQYF.

This clonotype was recorded at least ten times. V usage is TRBV5-1 and J usage is TRBJ2-7, with TRBD1 matching 7 bases. The germline CDR1 and CDR2 sequences are SGHRS and YFSETQ. This CDR3 has 16 amino acids. With 3 bases clipped from V and 1 base from J, the junction kept 10 bases outside the gene matches. The CDR3 DNA is TGCGCCAGCAGCTCTCCCGACAGGGCTAGTTCCTACGAGCAGTACTTC. Protein: CASSSPDRASSYEQYF.

Ten or more counts support this clonotype. For the CDR3, the DNA is TGTGCCAGCAGCGGGGGGACGGATTTGATAGAGACCCAGTACTTC. Translated: CASSGGTDLIETQYF. The rearrangement links TRBV6-1 to TRBJ2-5; 7 bases line up with TRBD2. The trim removed 6 bases at V and 4 bases at J, leaving 11 bases unmatched. Germline loops: CDR1 MNHNS, CDR2 SASEGT. The length of the CDR3 is 15 residues.

The chain has TRBV6-1 and TRBJ1-2; no clear D. Per germline, CDR1 MNHNS and CDR2 SASEGT. V lost 4 bases and J 3 bases, leaving 18 bases between the germline ends. CDR3 size: 16 residues. The CDR3 here is CASSASLANNYYGYTF. The CDR3 region has the DNA TGTGCCAGCAGTGCTAGTTTGGCCAACAACTACTATGGCTACACCTTC.

At least ten counts were recorded for this clonotype. V is TRBV20-1 and J is TRBJ2-7, with 8 bases aligning to TRBD1. Germline V CDR1 and CDR2: DFQATT, SNEGSKA (reference sequence). This CDR3 spans 14 amino acids. The ends lost 6 bases at V and 5 bases at J; junction bases unmatched: 12. In nucleotides, the CDR3 is TGCAGTGCAGCCCGGACAGGGAGAGGAGACGAGCAGTACTTC. Translated, it gives CSAARTGRGDEQYF.

The chain has TRBV5-4 and TRBJ2-5; TRBD2 matches 12 bases. CDR1 SGHNT and CDR2 YYREEE come from the germline V gene (reference sequence). Trimming removed 4 bases from V and 3 bases from J; junction bases left unmatched: 10. The CDR3 runs 17 residues. The CDR3 DNA follows: TGTGCCAGCAGCGCCGGGCCGCGACTAGCGGGAGAAGAGACCCAGTACTTC. Its protein product is CASSAGPRLAGEETQYF.

This clonotype was detected many times. The chain has TRBV15 and TRBJ1-5; 7 nucleotides match TRBD1. This CDR3 spans 19 amino acids. Germline CDR1 LNHNV, CDR2 YYDKDF (reference sequence). J was trimmed by 2 bases and V by 0 bases; bases with no gene match: 13. DNA for the CDR3: TGTGCCACCAGCAGAGACCGACAGGGAGGGGGATTGGGCAATCAGCCCCAGCATTTT. Translated: CATSRDRQGGGLGNQPQHF.

This clonotype was recorded many times. The chain joins TRBV28 to TRBJ1-1; weak D call: TRBD1 (5 bases). V gave up 6 bases and J gave up 1 base, with 12 bases separating them. This CDR3 is built from 14 residues. Germline CDR1 and CDR2: MDHEN and SYDVKM. The CDR3 is CASSYGGSNTEAFF. The CDR3 DNA sequence: TGTGCCAGCAGCTATGGGGGGTCGAACACTGAAGCTTTCTTT.

This rearrangement joins TRBV15 to TRBJ2-5; 9 nucleotides agree with TRBD1. Germline CDR1 LNHNV, CDR2 YYDKDF (reference sequence). V was pared by 3 bases and J by 3 bases, with 5 bases of the junction left unmatched. The CDR3 loop spans 15 amino acids. The CDR3 loop is CATSSWDRDEETQYF. CDR3 in DNA: TGTGCCACCAGCAGCTGGGACAGGGACGAAGAGACCCAGTACTTC.

This clonotype has ten or more counts. The genes are TRBV28 and TRBJ1-1, with TRBD1 identical over 7 bases. The CDR3 totals 14 residues. The germline V gene encodes CDR1 MDHEN and CDR2 SYDVKM. The trim removed 6 bases at V and 1 base at J, leaving 5 bases unmatched. CDR3 sequence reads: CASRPGTENTEAFF. CDR3 coding DNA: TGTGCCAGCAGACCCGGGACAGAGAACACTGAAGCTTTCTTT.

V is TRBV15 and J is TRBJ2-2, with 9 bases that match TRBD1. The CDR3 sequence is 17 residues long. CDR1 is LNHNV, CDR2 YYDKDF, per germline (reference sequence). The ends lost 4 bases at V and 3 bases at J; junction bases unmatched: 9. The CDR3 bases are TGTGCCACCAGCACAAAACCGGGACAGGGTGACACCGGGGAGCTGTTTTTT. The encoded protein is CATSTKPGQGDTGELFF. Complete variable domain (other parts from reference TRBV15 and TRBJ2-2): DAMVIQNPRYQVTQFGKPVTLSCSQTLNHNVMYWYQQKSSQAPKLLFHYYDKDFNNEADTPDNFQSRRPNTSFCFLDIRSPGLGDTAMYLCATSTKPGQGDTGELFFGEGSRLTVL.

This clonotype showed up many times. The V and J genes are TRBV20-1 and TRBJ2-7, with TRBD2 identical over 7 bases. Trimming at V came to 6 bases and at J to 10 bases, leaving 6 bases not matched to a gene. Germline values: CDR1 DFQATT, CDR2 SNEGSKA (reference sequence). This CDR3 comprises 10 residues. This CDR3 is CSASGDFQYF. The CDR3 coding sequence is TGCAGTGCCAGCGGGGATTTCCAGTACTTC.

The J gene is TRBJ1-2, the V gene TRBV12-5, with D perhaps matching TRBD1 (6 bases). The CDR3 is 14 amino acids. Germline V gene data show CDR1 as LGHNT and CDR2 as FRNRAP. The germline V and J ends were trimmed by 6 bases and 1 base, with 12 bases remaining between them. The CDR3 nucleotides read TGTGCTAGTGGCCCTCGGACAGATAACTATGGCTACACCTTC. This gives the protein CASGPRTDNYGYTF. Using reference TRBV12-5 and TRBJ1-2 for the parts outside the CDR3, the full variable domain is DARVTQTPRHKVTEMGQEVTMRCQPILGHNTVFWYRQTMMQGLELLAYFRNRAPLDDSGMPKDRFSAEMPDATLATLKIQPSEPRDSAVYFCASGPRTDNYGYTFGSGTRLTVV.